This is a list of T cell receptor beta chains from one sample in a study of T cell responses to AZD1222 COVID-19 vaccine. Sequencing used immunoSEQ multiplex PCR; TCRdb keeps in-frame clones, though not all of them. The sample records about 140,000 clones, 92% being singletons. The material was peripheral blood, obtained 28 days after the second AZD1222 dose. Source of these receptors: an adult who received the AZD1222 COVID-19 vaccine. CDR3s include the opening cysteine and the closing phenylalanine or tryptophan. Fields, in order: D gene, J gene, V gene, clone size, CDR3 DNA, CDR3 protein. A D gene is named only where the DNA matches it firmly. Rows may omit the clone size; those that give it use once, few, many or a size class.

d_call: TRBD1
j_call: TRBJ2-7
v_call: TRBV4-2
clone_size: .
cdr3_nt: TGTGCCAGCAGCCAAGAATCCTTGGGACAGGGTCTTTACGAGCAGTACTTC
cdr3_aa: CASSQESLGQGLYEQYF

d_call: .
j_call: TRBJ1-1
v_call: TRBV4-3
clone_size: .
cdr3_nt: TGCGCCAGCAGCCAAGTCCATCGGGGGAACACTGAAGCTTTCTTT
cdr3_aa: CASSQVHRGNTEAFF

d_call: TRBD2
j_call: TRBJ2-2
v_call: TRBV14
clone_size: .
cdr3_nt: TGTGCCAGCAGCCCGGGACTAGCGGGAGTGATCGGGGAGCTGTTTTTT
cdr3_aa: CASSPGLAGVIGELFF

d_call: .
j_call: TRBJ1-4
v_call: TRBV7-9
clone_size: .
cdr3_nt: TGTGCCAGCAGCTCCGACAAGGGGAAGGAAAAACTGTTTTTT
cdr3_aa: CASSSDKGKEKLFF

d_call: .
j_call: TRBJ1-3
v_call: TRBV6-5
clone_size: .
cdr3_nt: TGTGCCAGCAGTTACTCAGCAGGGGAGGCAAACACCATATATTTT
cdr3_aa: CASSYSAGEANTIYF

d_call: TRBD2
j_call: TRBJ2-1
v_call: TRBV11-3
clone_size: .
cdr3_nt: TGTGCCAGCAGCGGACTAGCGGGAGGGGAGCAGTTCTTC
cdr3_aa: CASSGLAGGEQFF

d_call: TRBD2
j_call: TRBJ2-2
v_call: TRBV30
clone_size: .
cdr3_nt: TGTGCCTGGAGTACTAGCGGGAGCTCTGTCACCGGGGAGCTGTTTTTT
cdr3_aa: CAWSTSGSSVTGELFF

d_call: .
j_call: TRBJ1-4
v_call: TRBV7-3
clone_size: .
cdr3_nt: TGTGCCAGCAGCCCGGGCCTCGGGGAAAAACTGTTTTTT
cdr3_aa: CASSPGLGEKLFF

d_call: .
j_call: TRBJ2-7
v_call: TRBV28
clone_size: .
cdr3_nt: TGTGCCAGCAGCCCCCCTGTCGGGATTATTAACGAGCAGTACTTC
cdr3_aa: CASSPPVGIINEQYF

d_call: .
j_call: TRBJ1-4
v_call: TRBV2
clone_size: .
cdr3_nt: TGTGCCAGCAGTGCGCCGGGAACCAATGAAAAACTGTTTTTT
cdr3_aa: CASSAPGTNEKLFF

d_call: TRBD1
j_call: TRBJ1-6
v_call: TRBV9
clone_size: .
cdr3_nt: TGTGCCAGCAGCGCCGGACAGGGGGATAATTCACCCCTCCACTTT
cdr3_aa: CASSAGQGDNSPLHF

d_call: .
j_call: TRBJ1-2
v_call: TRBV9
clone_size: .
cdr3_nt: TGTGCCAGCAGCGTGGTCGAAGACTATGGCTACACCTTC
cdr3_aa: CASSVVEDYGYTF

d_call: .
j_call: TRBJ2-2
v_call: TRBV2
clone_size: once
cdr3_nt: TGTGCCAGCAGCTCAGGGGCGGCAGGCACCGGGGAGCTGTTTTTT
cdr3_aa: CASSSGAAGTGELFF

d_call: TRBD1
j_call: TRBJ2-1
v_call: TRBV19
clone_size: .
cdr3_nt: TGTGCCAGTAGTATGGGGGACAGGGGAAAGAGCAATGAGCAGTTCTTC
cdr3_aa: CASSMGDRGKSNEQFF

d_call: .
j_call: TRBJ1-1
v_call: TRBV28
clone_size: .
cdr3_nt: TGTGCCAGCAACCGGCGACGGACTGAAGCTTTCTTT
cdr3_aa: CASNRRRTEAFF

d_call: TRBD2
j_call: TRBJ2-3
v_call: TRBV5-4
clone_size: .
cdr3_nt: TGTGCCAGCAGCTTGGATTCCTCTAGCGGGGTCACAGATACGCAGTATTTT
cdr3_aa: CASSLDSSSGVTDTQYF

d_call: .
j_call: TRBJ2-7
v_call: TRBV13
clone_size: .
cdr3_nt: TGTGCCAGCAGCTTAAAGGGGTACGAGCAGTACTTC
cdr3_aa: CASSLKGYEQYF

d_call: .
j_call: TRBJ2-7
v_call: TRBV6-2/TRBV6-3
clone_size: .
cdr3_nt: TGTGCCAGCAGTTACTCGACGGGTCACCTCTACGAGCAGTACTTC
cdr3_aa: CASSYSTGHLYEQYF

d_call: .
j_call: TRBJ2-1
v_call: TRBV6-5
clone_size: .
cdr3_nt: TGTGCCAGCAGGCCCCCCGGGACACTGAGTGAGCAGTTCTTC
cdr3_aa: CASRPPGTLSEQFF

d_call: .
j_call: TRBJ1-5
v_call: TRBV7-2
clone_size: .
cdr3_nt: TGTGCCAGCAGCCCCAGCGGGGCCCAGCCCCAGCATTTT
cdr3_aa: CASSPSGAQPQHF

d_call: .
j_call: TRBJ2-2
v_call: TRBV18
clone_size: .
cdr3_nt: TGTGCCAGCTCACCAGTTACTAACACCGGGGAGCTGTTTTTT
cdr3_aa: CASSPVTNTGELFF

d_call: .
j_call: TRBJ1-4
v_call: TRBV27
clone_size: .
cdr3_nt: TGTGCCAGCAGCCTGAAACCTTACAGACCAACTAATGAAAAACTGTTTTTT
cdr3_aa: CASSLKPYRPTNEKLFF

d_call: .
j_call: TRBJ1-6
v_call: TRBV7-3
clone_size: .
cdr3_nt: TGTGCCAGCAGCTTACGGGGTAATTCACCCCTCCACTTT
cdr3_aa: CASSLRGNSPLHF

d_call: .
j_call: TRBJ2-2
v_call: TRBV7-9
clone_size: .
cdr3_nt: TGTGCCAGCAGCTCGCCCTCCCGGGGTTTGGCCGGGGAGCTGTTTTTT
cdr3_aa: CASSSPSRGLAGELFF

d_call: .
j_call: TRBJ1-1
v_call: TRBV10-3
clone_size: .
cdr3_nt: TGTGCCATCAGTGACCAGGTTAACACTGAAGCTTTCTTT
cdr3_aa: CAISDQVNTEAFF

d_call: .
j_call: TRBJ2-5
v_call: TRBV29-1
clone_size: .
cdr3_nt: TGCAGCGTTGTAGGGACAGAGACCCAGTACTTC
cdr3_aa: CSVVGTETQYF

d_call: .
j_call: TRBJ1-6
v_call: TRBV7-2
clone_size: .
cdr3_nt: TGTGCCAGCAGCCGTTCGGGGGGCGGCTCCTATAATTCACCCCTCCACTTT
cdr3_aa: CASSRSGGGSYNSPLHF